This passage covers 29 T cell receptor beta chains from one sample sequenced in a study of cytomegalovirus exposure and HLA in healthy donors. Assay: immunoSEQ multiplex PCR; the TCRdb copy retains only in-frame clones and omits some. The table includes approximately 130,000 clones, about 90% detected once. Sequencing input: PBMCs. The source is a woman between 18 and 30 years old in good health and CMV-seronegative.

CDR3 residues: CASSFGDNEQFF. Written as DNA, the CDR3 is TGTGCCAGCAGTTTCGGAGACAATGAGCAGTTCTTC. The chain employs TRBV28 and TRBJ2-1, with D hard to call. This CDR3 is built from 12 residues. Trimming left V 3 bases short and J 5 bases short, with 5 bases between. Germline CDR1 MDHEN, CDR2 SYDVKM.

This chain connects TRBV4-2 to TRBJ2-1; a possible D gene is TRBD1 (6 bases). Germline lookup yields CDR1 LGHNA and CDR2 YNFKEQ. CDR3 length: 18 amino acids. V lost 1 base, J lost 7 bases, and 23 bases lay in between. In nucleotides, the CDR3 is TGTGCCAGCAGCCAAGTTTGGTCGTTGGGCCAGGGGATGAATGAGCAGTTCTTC. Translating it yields CASSQVWSLGQGMNEQFF.

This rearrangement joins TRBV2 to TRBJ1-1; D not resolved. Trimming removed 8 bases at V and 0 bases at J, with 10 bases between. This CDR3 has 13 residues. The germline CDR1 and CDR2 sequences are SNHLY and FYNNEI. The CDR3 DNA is TGTGCCAGCGTCAACAGCCTGAACACTGAAGCTTTCTTT. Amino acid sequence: CASVNSLNTEAFF.

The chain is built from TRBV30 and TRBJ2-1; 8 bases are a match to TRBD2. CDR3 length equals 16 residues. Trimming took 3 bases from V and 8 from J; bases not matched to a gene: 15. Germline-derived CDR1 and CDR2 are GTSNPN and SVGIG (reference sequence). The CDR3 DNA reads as TGTGCCTGGAGCGGCAGAGTTGGACTAGCTTTGGATGAGCAGTTCTTC. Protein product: CAWSGRVGLALDEQFF. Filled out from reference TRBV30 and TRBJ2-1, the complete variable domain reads SQTIHQWPATLVQPVGSPLSLECTVEGTSNPNLYWYRQAAGRGLQLLFYSVGIGQISSEVPQNLSASRPQDRQFILSSKKLLLSDSGFYLCAWSGRVGLALDEQFFGPGTRLTVL.

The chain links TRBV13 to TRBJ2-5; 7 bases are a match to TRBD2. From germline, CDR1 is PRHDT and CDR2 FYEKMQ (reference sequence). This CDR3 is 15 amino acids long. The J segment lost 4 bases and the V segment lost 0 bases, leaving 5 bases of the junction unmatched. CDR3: CASSLGRREGETQYF. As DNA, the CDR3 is TGTGCCAGCAGCTTAGGCCGCAGGGAGGGAGAGACCCAGTACTTC. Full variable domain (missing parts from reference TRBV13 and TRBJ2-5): AAGVIQSPRHLIKEKRETATLKCYPIPRHDTVYWYQQGPGQDPQFLISFYEKMQSDKGSIPDRFSAQQFSDYHSELNMSSLELGDSALYFCASSLGRREGETQYFGPGTRLLVL.

The CDR3 region has the DNA TGCGCCAGCAGCTCAAGACTAGCGGGATCGACCCAGGGATCCTACAATGAGCAGTTCTTC. It specifies CASSSRLAGSTQGSYNEQFF. The chain carries TRBV5-1 and TRBJ2-1; 11 bases line up with TRBD2. The V gene's germline CDR1 is SGHRS and CDR2 YFSETQ. The CDR3 sequence is 20 residues long. Germline trimming cut 3 bases from V and 1 base from J; bases unmatched to any gene: 15. Variable domain in full (rest from reference TRBV5-1 and TRBJ2-1): KAGVTQTPRYLIKTRGQQVTLSCSPISGHRSVSWYQQTPGQGLQFLFEYFSETQRNKGNFPGRFSGRQFSNSRSEMNVSTLELGDSALYLCASSSRLAGSTQGSYNEQFFGPGTRLTVL.

The chain's CDR3 is CASSATRVTYNEQFF. The CDR3 DNA sequence: TGTGCCAGCAGCGCAACGAGGGTCACCTACAATGAGCAGTTCTTC. This chain uses TRBV7-2 with TRBJ2-1; weak D call: TRBD2 (5 bases). The length of the CDR3 is 15 residues. Per germline, CDR1 SGHTA and CDR2 FQGNSA. V shed 5 bases and J shed 2 bases, with 13 bases lying between them.

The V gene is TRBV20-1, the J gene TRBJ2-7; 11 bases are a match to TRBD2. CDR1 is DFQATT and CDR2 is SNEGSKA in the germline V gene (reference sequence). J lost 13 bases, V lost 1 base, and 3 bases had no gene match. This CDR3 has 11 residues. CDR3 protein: CSARGRLAGYF. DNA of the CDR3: TGCAGTGCTAGAGGTAGACTAGCGGGATACTTC.

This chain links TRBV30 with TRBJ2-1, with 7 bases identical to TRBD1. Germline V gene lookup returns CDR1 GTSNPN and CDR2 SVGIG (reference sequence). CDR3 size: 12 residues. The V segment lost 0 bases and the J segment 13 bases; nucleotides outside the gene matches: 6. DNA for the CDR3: TGTGCCTGGAGTGTACGCAGGGGGATCCAGTTCTTC. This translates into CAWSVRRGIQFF.

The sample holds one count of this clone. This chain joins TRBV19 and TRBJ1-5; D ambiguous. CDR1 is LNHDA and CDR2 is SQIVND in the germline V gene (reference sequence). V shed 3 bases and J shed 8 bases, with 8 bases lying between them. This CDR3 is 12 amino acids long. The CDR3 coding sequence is TGTGCCAGTAGTATTCTGGAGAAGCCCCAGCATTTT. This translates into CASSILEKPQHF.

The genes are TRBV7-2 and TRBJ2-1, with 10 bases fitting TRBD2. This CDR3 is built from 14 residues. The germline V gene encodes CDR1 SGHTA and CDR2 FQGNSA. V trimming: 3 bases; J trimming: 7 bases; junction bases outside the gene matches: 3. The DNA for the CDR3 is TGTGCCAGCAGCTTTAGCGGGGGGATTAATGAGCAGTTCTTC. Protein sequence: CASSFSGGINEQFF.

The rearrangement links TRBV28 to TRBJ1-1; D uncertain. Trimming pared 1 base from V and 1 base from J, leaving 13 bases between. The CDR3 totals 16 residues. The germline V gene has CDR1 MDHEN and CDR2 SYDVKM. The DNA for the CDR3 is TGTGCCAGCAGTTTATTCGGGGATGGAAGGAACACTGAAGCTTTCTTT. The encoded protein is CASSLFGDGRNTEAFF.

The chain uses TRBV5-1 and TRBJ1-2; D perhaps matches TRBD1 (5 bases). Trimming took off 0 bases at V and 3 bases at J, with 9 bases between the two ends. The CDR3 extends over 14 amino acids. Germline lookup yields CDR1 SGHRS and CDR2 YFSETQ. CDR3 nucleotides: TGCGCCAGCAGCTTGGCGGGGGAGTACTATGGCTACACCTTC. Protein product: CASSLAGEYYGYTF.

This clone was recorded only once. The CDR3 bases are TGTGCCAGCAGTTTAACGGTTTCGGAGACCCAGTACTTC. It codes for CASSLTVSETQYF. The J gene is TRBJ2-5, the V gene TRBV27, with unresolved D. V dropped 2 bases and J dropped 5 bases, with 9 bases sitting between them. Germline V gene lookup returns CDR1 MNHEY and CDR2 SMNVEV (reference sequence). The CDR3 has 13 residues.

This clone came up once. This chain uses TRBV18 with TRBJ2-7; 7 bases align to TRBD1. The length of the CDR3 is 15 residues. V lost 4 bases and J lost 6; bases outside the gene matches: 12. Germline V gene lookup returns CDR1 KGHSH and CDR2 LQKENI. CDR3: CASSRETGVIGEQYF. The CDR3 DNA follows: TGTGCCAGCTCACGCGAAACAGGGGTTATTGGCGAGCAGTACTTC. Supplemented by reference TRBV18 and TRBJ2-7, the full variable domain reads NAGVMQNPRHLVRRRGQEARLRCSPMKGHSHVYWYRQLPEEGLKFMVYLQKENIIDESGMPKERFSAEFPKEGPSILRIQQVVRGDSAAYFCASSRETGVIGEQYFGPGTRLTVT.

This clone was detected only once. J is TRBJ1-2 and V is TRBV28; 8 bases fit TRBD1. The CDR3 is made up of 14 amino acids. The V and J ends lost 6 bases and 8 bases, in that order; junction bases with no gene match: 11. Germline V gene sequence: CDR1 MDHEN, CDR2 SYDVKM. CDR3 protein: CASREDGTGRGYTF. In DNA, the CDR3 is TGTGCCAGCAGGGAAGACGGGACAGGCCGAGGCTACACCTTC.

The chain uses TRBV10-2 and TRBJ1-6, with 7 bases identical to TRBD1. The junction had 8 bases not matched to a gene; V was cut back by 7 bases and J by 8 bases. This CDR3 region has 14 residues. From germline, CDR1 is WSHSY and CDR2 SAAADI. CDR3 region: CASTKQGFDSPLHF. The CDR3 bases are TGCGCCAGCACAAAACAGGGGTTTGATTCACCCCTCCACTTT.

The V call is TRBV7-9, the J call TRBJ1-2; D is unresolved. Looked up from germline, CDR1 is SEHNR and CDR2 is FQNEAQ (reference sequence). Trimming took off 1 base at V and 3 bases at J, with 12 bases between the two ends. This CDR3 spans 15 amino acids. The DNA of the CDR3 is TGTGCCAGCAGCTTAGGCCAAGTGAGGGACTATGGCTACACCTTC. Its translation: CASSLGQVRDYGYTF.

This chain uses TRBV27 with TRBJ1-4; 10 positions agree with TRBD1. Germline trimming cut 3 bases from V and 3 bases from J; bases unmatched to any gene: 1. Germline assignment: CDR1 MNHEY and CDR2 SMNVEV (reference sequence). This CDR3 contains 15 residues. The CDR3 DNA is TGTGCCAGCAGTTTTGACAGGGGGCCTAATGAAAAACTGTTTTTT. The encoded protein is CASSFDRGPNEKLFF.

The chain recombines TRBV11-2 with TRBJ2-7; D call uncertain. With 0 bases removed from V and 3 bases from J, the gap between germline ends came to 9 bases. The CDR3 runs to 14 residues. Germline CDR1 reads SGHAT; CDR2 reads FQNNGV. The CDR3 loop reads CASSLDQQNYEQYF. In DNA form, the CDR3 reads TGTGCCAGCAGCTTAGATCAACAGAACTACGAGCAGTACTTC.

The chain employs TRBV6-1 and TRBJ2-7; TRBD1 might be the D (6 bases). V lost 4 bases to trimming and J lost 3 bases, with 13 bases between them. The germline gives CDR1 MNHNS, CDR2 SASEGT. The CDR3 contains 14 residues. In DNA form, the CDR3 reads TGTGCCAGCAGTGGGACAGTCCCCTACTACGAGCAGTACTTC. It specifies CASSGTVPYYEQYF.

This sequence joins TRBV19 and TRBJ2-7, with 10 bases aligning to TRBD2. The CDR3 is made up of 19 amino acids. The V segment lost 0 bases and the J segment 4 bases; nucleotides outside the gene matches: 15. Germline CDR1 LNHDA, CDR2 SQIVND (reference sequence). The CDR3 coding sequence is TGTGCCAGTAGTATAGATGGGTCTAGCGGGAGTGAGGTTACGTACGAGCAGTACTTC. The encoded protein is CASSIDGSSGSEVTYEQYF.

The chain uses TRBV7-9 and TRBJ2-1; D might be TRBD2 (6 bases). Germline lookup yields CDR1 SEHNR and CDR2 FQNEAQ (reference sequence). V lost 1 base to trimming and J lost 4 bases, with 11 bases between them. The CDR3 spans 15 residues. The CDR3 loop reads CASSLVRGKYNEQFF. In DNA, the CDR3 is TGTGCCAGCAGCTTAGTGCGGGGAAAATACAATGAGCAGTTCTTC.

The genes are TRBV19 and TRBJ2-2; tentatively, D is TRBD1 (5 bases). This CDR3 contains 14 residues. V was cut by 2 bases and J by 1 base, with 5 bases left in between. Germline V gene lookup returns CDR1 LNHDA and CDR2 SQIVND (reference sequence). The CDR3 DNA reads TGTGCCAGTAGTATACAGGGGAACACCGGGGAGCTGTTTTTT. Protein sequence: CASSIQGNTGELFF.

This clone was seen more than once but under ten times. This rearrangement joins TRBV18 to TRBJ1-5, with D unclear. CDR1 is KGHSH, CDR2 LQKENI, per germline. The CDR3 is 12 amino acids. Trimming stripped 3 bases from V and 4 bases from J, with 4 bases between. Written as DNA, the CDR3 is TGTGCCAGCTCACCCCCTAATCAGCCCCAGCATTTT. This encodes CASSPPNQPQHF.

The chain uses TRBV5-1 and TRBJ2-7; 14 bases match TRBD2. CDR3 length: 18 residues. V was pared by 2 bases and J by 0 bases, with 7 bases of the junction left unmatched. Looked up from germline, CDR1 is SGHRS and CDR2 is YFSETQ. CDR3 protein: CASSLGGTSGGHSYEQYF. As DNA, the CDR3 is TGCGCCAGCAGCTTAGGTGGGACTAGCGGGGGCCACTCCTACGAGCAGTACTTC.

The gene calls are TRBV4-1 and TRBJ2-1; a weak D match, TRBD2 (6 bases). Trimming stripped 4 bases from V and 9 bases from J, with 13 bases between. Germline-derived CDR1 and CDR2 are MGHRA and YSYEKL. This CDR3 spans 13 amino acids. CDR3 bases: TGCGCCAGCAGCCTCGAGAGGCGGGGTGAGCAGTTCTTC. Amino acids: CASSLERRGEQFF.

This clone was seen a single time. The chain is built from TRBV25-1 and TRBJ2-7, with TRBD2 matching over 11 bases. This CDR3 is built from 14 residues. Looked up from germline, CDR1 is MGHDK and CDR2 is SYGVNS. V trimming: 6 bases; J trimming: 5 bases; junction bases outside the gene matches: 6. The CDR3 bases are TGTGCCAGCAGCTTGACTAGCGGGGCCGACGAGCAGTACTTC. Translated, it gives CASSLTSGADEQYF.

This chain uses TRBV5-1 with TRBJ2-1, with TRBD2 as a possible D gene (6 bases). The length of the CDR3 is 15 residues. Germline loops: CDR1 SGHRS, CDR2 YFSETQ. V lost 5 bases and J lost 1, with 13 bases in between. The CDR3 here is CASSMGGGSYNEQFF. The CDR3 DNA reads TGCGCCAGCAGTATGGGTGGGGGGTCCTACAATGAGCAGTTCTTC.